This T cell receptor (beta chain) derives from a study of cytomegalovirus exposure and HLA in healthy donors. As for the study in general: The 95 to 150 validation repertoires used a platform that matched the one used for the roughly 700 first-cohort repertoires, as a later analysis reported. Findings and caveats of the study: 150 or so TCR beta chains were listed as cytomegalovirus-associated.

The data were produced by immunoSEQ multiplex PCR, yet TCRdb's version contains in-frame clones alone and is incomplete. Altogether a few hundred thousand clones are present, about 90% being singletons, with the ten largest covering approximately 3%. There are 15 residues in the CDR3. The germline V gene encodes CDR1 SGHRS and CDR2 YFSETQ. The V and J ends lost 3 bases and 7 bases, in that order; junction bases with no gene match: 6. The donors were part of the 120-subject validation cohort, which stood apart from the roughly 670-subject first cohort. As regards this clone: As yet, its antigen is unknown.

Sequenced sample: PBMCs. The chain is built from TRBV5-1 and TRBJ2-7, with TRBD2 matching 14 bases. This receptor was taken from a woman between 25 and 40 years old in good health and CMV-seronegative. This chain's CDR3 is CASSYGLAGGQEQYF. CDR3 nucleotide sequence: TGCGCCAGCAGCTACGGACTAGCGGGAGGCCAAGAGCAGTACTTC.